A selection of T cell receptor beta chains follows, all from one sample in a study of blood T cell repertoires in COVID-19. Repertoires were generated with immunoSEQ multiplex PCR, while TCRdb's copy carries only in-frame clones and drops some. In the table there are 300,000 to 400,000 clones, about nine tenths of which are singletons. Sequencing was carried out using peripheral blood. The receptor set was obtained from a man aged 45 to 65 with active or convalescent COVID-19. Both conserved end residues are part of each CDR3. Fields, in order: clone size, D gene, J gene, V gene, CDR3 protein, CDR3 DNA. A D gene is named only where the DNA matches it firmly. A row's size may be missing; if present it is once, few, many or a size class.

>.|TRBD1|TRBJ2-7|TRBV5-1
CASSSKKGQGPALASYEQYF
TGCGCCAGCAGCTCTAAAAAAGGACAGGGGCCTGCCCTTGCATCCTACGAGCAGTACTTC
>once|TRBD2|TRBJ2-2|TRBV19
CASTQGLAGVGELFF
TGTGCCAGTACCCAGGGACTAGCGGGAGTCGGGGAGCTGTTTTTT
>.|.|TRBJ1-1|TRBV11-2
CASSFGAEAFF
TGTGCCAGCAGCTTCGGAGCTGAAGCTTTCTTT
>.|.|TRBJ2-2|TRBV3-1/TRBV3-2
CASSLQGTGELFF
TGTGCCAGCAGCCTACAGGGTACCGGGGAGCTGTTTTTT
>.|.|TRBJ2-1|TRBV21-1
CASSKSGLAGGPWNEQFF
TGTGCCAGCAGCAAGTCGGGACTAGCGGGAGGGCCTTGGAATGAGCAGTTCTTC
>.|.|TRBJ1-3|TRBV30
CAWMYTGSGNTIYF
TGTGCCTGGATGTATACAGGGTCTGGAAACACCATATATTTT
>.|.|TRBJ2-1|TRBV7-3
CASSPAGASNEQFF
TGTGCCAGCAGCCCCGCAGGGGCAAGCAATGAGCAGTTCTTC
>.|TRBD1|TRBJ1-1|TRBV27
CASSLEPGGPTEAFF
TGTGCCAGCAGCCTAGAGCCAGGGGGCCCCACTGAAGCTTTCTTT
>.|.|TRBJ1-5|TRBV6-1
CASSEAFNQPQHF
TGTGCCAGCAGTGAGGCTTTCAATCAGCCCCAGCATTTT
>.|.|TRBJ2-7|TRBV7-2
CASSVAHDSSYEQYF
TGTGCCAGCAGCGTAGCCCACGATAGTTCCTACGAGCAGTACTTC
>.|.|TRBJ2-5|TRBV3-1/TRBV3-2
CASSQTGETQYF
TGTGCCAGCAGCCAAACGGGGGAGACCCAGTACTTC
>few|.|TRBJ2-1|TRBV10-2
CASRNGSSYNEQFF
TGCGCCAGCCGCAATGGGAGCTCCTACAATGAGCAGTTCTTC
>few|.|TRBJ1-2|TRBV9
CASSVAGTGRYGYTF
TGTGCCAGCAGCGTAGCGGGTACAGGGCGGTATGGCTACACCTTC
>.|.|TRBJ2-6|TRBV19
CASSEQGGANVLTF
TGTGCCAGTAGTGAGCAGGGGGGGGCCAACGTCCTGACTTTC
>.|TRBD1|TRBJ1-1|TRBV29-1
CSVENPRQGHTEAFF
TGCAGCGTTGAGAATCCAAGACAGGGACACACTGAAGCTTTCTTT
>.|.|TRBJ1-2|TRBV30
CAWRAPGFWGGYTF
TGTGCCTGGAGGGCTCCAGGGTTTTGGGGTGGCTACACCTTC
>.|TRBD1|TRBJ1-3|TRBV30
CAWSWGQGGGNTIYF
TGTGCCTGGAGTTGGGGACAGGGAGGTGGAAACACCATATATTTT
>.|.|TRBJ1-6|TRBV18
CASSPSSSSYNSPLHF
TGTGCCAGCTCACCTAGCTCGAGCTCCTATAATTCACCCCTCCACTTT
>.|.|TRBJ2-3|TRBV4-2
CASSQAASHSWTDTQYF
TGTGCCAGCAGCCAAGCTGCTAGCCATAGCTGGACAGATACGCAGTATTTT
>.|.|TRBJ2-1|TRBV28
CASSFSQNNEQFF
TGTGCCAGCAGTTTCTCCCAGAATAATGAGCAGTTCTTC
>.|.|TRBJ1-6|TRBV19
CASAPGFSYNSPLHF
TGTGCCAGTGCTCCAGGGTTCTCCTATAATTCACCCCTCCACTTT
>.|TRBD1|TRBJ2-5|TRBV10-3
CATAGQGAETQYF
TGTGCCACAGCGGGACAGGGGGCAGAGACCCAGTACTTC
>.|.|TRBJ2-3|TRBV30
CAWSLRAPTDTQYF
TGTGCCTGGAGTCTCCGAGCTCCCACAGATACGCAGTATTTT
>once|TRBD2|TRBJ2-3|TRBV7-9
CASSLGVAGGPYDTQYF
TGTGCCAGCAGCTTAGGGGTAGCGGGAGGACCCTATGATACGCAGTATTTT
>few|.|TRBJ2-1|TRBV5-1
CASSLGPAGEQFF
TGCGCCAGCAGCTTGGGCCCGGCGGGGGAGCAGTTCTTC
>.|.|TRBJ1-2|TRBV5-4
CASSSILSTANYGYTF
TGTGCCAGCAGCTCAATCCTCTCGACAGCTAACTATGGCTACACCTTC